The rows below give T cell receptor beta chains drawn from one sample of a study of shared clonotypes between healthy human individuals. Measured with immunoSEQ multiplex PCR; TCRdb has only the in-frame clones, and not every one. The sample has over 2,000,000 clones, 93% seen once. Sequencing was carried out using naive CD8+ T cells from PBMCs. The receptors derive from a man aged 18 to 30 in good health. Some clones in this sample may be carry-over from other donors' samples. Each CDR3 is given with its conserved first and last residue. Each record gives: V gene, J gene, clone size, CDR3 length, D gene, CDR3 DNA, CDR3 protein. A D gene is named only where the DNA matches it firmly. Where a row states a size, it is once, few, many or the class of an expanded clone; other rows omit it.

v_gene: TRBV27
j_gene: TRBJ2-1
abundance: NA
len: 16
d_gene: TRBD2
CDR3nt: TGTGCCAGCAGACCCCCTAGCGGGAGTCTCTTGGGTGAGCAGTTCTTC
CDR3aa: CASRPPSGSLLGEQFF

v_gene: TRBV2
j_gene: TRBJ2-1
abundance: NA
len: 14
d_gene: NA
CDR3nt: TGTGCCAGCAGTGAGGGTCGGGGTTACAATGAGCAGTTCTTC
CDR3aa: CASSEGRGYNEQFF

v_gene: TRBV5-1
j_gene: TRBJ1-1
abundance: NA
len: 13
d_gene: NA
CDR3nt: TGCGCCAGCTTGGGCCCCAATTCGGGGGTAGCTTTCTTT
CDR3aa: CASLGPNSGVAFF

v_gene: TRBV10-3
j_gene: TRBJ2-2
abundance: NA
len: 16
d_gene: TRBD2
CDR3nt: TGTGCCATCAGTCAGCCCCGCTTGCGGGAGAGCTTGGAGCTGTTTTTT
CDR3aa: CAISQPRLRESLELFF

v_gene: TRBV15
j_gene: TRBJ2-3
abundance: NA
len: 14
d_gene: TRBD2
CDR3nt: TGTGCCACCGGATCGGGAGGACGCACAGATACGCAGTATTTT
CDR3aa: CATGSGGRTDTQYF

v_gene: TRBV5-1
j_gene: TRBJ2-4
abundance: once
len: 17
d_gene: TRBD2
CDR3nt: TGCGCCAGCAGCACGGAGGAGAGGGCTGGGACTAGAGACATTCAGTACTTC
CDR3aa: CASSTEERAGTRDIQYF

v_gene: TRBV7-9
j_gene: TRBJ2-1
abundance: NA
len: 11
d_gene: NA
CDR3nt: TGTGCCAGCAAGGTCGGGAATGAGCAGTTCTTC
CDR3aa: CASKVGNEQFF

v_gene: TRBV28
j_gene: TRBJ1-1
abundance: NA
len: 11
d_gene: NA
CDR3nt: TGTGCCAGTTCCCTCCCCACTGAAGCTTTCTTT
CDR3aa: CASSLPTEAFF

v_gene: TRBV7-8
j_gene: TRBJ1-1
abundance: NA
len: 17
d_gene: NA
CDR3nt: TGTGCCAGCAGCTTAAAAGTGGCAGGGCCTATGAACACTGAAGCTTTCTTT
CDR3aa: CASSLKVAGPMNTEAFF

v_gene: TRBV27
j_gene: TRBJ1-1
abundance: NA
len: 14
d_gene: NA
CDR3nt: TGTGCCAGCAGACCGCGGAGTATCCGCACTGAAGCTTTCTTT
CDR3aa: CASRPRSIRTEAFF

v_gene: TRBV29-1
j_gene: TRBJ2-7
abundance: NA
len: 14
d_gene: NA
CDR3nt: TGCAGCGTGGAAGGGTCGATTGTCCCCTACGAGCAGTACTTC
CDR3aa: CSVEGSIVPYEQYF

v_gene: TRBV5-1
j_gene: TRBJ2-2
abundance: once
len: 11
d_gene: NA
CDR3nt: TGCGCCAGCAGCTTGGAGGGGGAGCTGTTTTTT
CDR3aa: CASSLEGELFF

v_gene: TRBV13
j_gene: TRBJ2-5
abundance: NA
len: 16
d_gene: TRBD2
CDR3nt: TGTGCCAGCAGCCGAGGGACTAGCGGGATGCGGGAGACCCAGTACTTC
CDR3aa: CASSRGTSGMRETQYF

v_gene: TRBV27
j_gene: TRBJ1-5
abundance: NA
len: 14
d_gene: NA
CDR3nt: TGTGCCAGCAGTTTAGGGTACCGGGGTCAGCCCCAGCATTTT
CDR3aa: CASSLGYRGQPQHF

v_gene: TRBV28
j_gene: TRBJ2-1
abundance: NA
len: 18
d_gene: TRBD2
CDR3nt: TGTGCCAGCAATATGGGGACTAGCGGGGCGAGCTCCTACAATGAGCAGTTCTTC
CDR3aa: CASNMGTSGASSYNEQFF

v_gene: TRBV4-1
j_gene: TRBJ1-2
abundance: once
len: 14
d_gene: NA
CDR3nt: TGCGCCAGCAGTGTCGTAGGGATAACGGGTGGCTACACCTTC
CDR3aa: CASSVVGITGGYTF

v_gene: TRBV7-9
j_gene: TRBJ2-5
abundance: NA
len: 14
d_gene: NA
CDR3nt: TGTGCCAGCAGCCCACGACAGCTACAAGAGACCCAGTACTTC
CDR3aa: CASSPRQLQETQYF

v_gene: TRBV27
j_gene: TRBJ2-5
abundance: NA
len: 13
d_gene: NA
CDR3nt: TGTGCCAGCAGTTTATACCCGGGGGAGACCCAGTACTTC
CDR3aa: CASSLYPGETQYF

v_gene: TRBV6-1
j_gene: TRBJ2-7
abundance: NA
len: 15
d_gene: NA
CDR3nt: TGTGCCAGCAGTGATAGCCTGACTGCCCTCTACGAGCAGTACTTC
CDR3aa: CASSDSLTALYEQYF

v_gene: TRBV6-5
j_gene: TRBJ1-2
abundance: NA
len: 14
d_gene: NA
CDR3nt: TGTGCCAGCAGTTACAACAGGGTTGGAGAGGGCTACACCTTC
CDR3aa: CASSYNRVGEGYTF

v_gene: TRBV15
j_gene: TRBJ1-4
abundance: NA
len: 14
d_gene: NA
CDR3nt: TGTGCCACCAGCAGAGTGGGGACTGGGGAAAAACTGTTTTTT
CDR3aa: CATSRVGTGEKLFF

v_gene: TRBV7-9
j_gene: TRBJ1-2
abundance: NA
len: 15
d_gene: NA
CDR3nt: TGTGCCAGCAGCACGGACAGTGTCGCACCCTATGGCTACACCTTC
CDR3aa: CASSTDSVAPYGYTF

v_gene: TRBV19
j_gene: TRBJ2-7
abundance: NA
len: 13
d_gene: NA
CDR3nt: TGTGCCAGTAGTATCGCAGGGTCCGACGAGCAGTACTTC
CDR3aa: CASSIAGSDEQYF

v_gene: TRBV4-3
j_gene: TRBJ1-3
abundance: NA
len: 16
d_gene: TRBD1
CDR3nt: TGCGCCAGCAGCCAATATCCCAGGGGGACTGGAAACACCATATATTTT
CDR3aa: CASSQYPRGTGNTIYF

v_gene: TRBV5-1
j_gene: TRBJ2-3
abundance: NA
len: 15
d_gene: TRBD1
CDR3nt: TGCGCCAGCAGCTTTGACAGGGGTGGAACAGATACGCAGTATTTT
CDR3aa: CASSFDRGGTDTQYF

v_gene: TRBV9
j_gene: TRBJ1-2
abundance: NA
len: 17
d_gene: NA
CDR3nt: TGTGCCAGCAGCGTAGACAGCTGGCCGGAAGCTAACTATGGCTACACCTTC
CDR3aa: CASSVDSWPEANYGYTF

v_gene: TRBV6-1
j_gene: TRBJ2-7
abundance: once
len: 15
d_gene: NA
CDR3nt: TGTGCCAGCAATTCGCCGGGACTGATCCTTTGGGAGCAGTACTTC
CDR3aa: CASNSPGLILWEQYF

v_gene: TRBV27
j_gene: TRBJ2-7
abundance: NA
len: 15
d_gene: TRBD1
CDR3nt: TGTGCCAGCAGTACACAGGGGGCGGGTTGGCGCGAGCAGTACTTC
CDR3aa: CASSTQGAGWREQYF

v_gene: TRBV18
j_gene: TRBJ1-3
abundance: once
len: 17
d_gene: NA
CDR3nt: TGTGCCAGCTCACCACCAAAAAGCGATGGCTCTGGAAACACCATATATTTT
CDR3aa: CASSPPKSDGSGNTIYF

v_gene: TRBV29-1
j_gene: TRBJ2-1
abundance: NA
len: 15
d_gene: TRBD2
CDR3nt: TGCAGCGTTGAACTGACTAGCCAGTCCCGCAATGAGCAGTTCTTC
CDR3aa: CSVELTSQSRNEQFF

v_gene: TRBV27
j_gene: TRBJ2-7
abundance: NA
len: 13
d_gene: TRBD1
CDR3nt: TGTGCCAGCAGTCGTCGGGACAGCTACGAGCAGTACTTC
CDR3aa: CASSRRDSYEQYF

v_gene: TRBV9
j_gene: TRBJ2-3
abundance: NA
len: 16
d_gene: TRBD2
CDR3nt: TGTGCCAGCAGCGCGGGACTAGCGAGCGACACAGATACGCAGTATTTT
CDR3aa: CASSAGLASDTDTQYF

v_gene: TRBV21-1
j_gene: TRBJ2-5
abundance: once
len: 17
d_gene: NA
CDR3nt: TGTGCCAGCAGCCGACCCGAAGGGGGCGCCTTCGGGGAGACCCAGTACTTC
CDR3aa: CASSRPEGGAFGETQYF

v_gene: TRBV6-4
j_gene: TRBJ1-2
abundance: NA
len: 16
d_gene: TRBD1
CDR3nt: TGTGCCAGCAGTGATGTAGCCCAGGGGGCAAGGCATGGCTACACCTTC
CDR3aa: CASSDVAQGARHGYTF

v_gene: TRBV7-9
j_gene: TRBJ2-1
abundance: NA
len: 12
d_gene: NA
CDR3nt: TGTGCCAGCAGCAACCGGACTACCAGGCAGTTCTTC
CDR3aa: CASSNRTTRQFF

v_gene: TRBV19
j_gene: TRBJ1-2
abundance: few
len: 15
d_gene: TRBD1
CDR3nt: TGTGCCAGTAGTATTGGTCGTCAGGGGGACTATGGCTACACCTTC
CDR3aa: CASSIGRQGDYGYTF

v_gene: TRBV9
j_gene: TRBJ1-4
abundance: NA
len: 14
d_gene: NA
CDR3nt: TGTGCCAGCAGCCGAGGATCCGGGAAGGAAAAACTGTTTTTT
CDR3aa: CASSRGSGKEKLFF

v_gene: TRBV28
j_gene: TRBJ2-7
abundance: NA
len: 15
d_gene: TRBD2
CDR3nt: TGTGCCAGCAGCCCGACCGGGACTAGCGCGTCCGAGCAGTACTTC
CDR3aa: CASSPTGTSASEQYF

v_gene: TRBV14
j_gene: TRBJ2-1
abundance: NA
len: 16
d_gene: TRBD2
CDR3nt: TGTGCCAGCAGCCTGGGACTAGCGGGAAACTACAATGAGCAGTTCTTC
CDR3aa: CASSLGLAGNYNEQFF

v_gene: TRBV11-2
j_gene: TRBJ2-5
abundance: NA
len: 15
d_gene: NA
CDR3nt: TGTGCCAGCAGCCGTCTCCCAGGATGGGAAGAGACCCAGTACTTC
CDR3aa: CASSRLPGWEETQYF

v_gene: TRBV10-3
j_gene: TRBJ1-1
abundance: NA
len: 15
d_gene: TRBD1
CDR3nt: TGTGCCATCAGTGAGTCTCCAGGGGGGAACACTGAAGCTTTCTTT
CDR3aa: CAISESPGGNTEAFF

v_gene: TRBV2
j_gene: TRBJ1-2
abundance: NA
len: 14
d_gene: NA
CDR3nt: TGTGCCAGCAAGGGTGGGGGCACTAACTATGGCTACACCTTC
CDR3aa: CASKGGGTNYGYTF

v_gene: TRBV20-1
j_gene: TRBJ1-1
abundance: few
len: 10
d_gene: NA
CDR3nt: TGCAGTGATGGGGGGACTGAAGCTTTCTTT
CDR3aa: CSDGGTEAFF

v_gene: TRBV13
j_gene: TRBJ2-1
abundance: NA
len: 12
d_gene: NA
CDR3nt: TGTGCCAGCAGCTCCTTAGCCTATGAGCAGTTCTTC
CDR3aa: CASSSLAYEQFF

v_gene: TRBV25-1
j_gene: TRBJ1-5
abundance: NA
len: 17
d_gene: NA
CDR3nt: TGTGCCAGCAGTGAAATAAATAGGGACACCGACAATCAGCCCCAGCATTTT
CDR3aa: CASSEINRDTDNQPQHF

v_gene: TRBV10-1
j_gene: TRBJ1-1
abundance: NA
len: 15
d_gene: TRBD1
CDR3nt: TGCGCCAGCAGTGAGGGGACAGACATGAACACTGAAGCTTTCTTT
CDR3aa: CASSEGTDMNTEAFF

v_gene: TRBV27
j_gene: TRBJ1-5
abundance: NA
len: 17
d_gene: NA
CDR3nt: TGTGCCAGCAGTTTATCCCCGACGACAGAGGGTGGTCAGCCCCAGCATTTT
CDR3aa: CASSLSPTTEGGQPQHF

v_gene: TRBV7-2
j_gene: TRBJ2-5
abundance: NA
len: 14
d_gene: NA
CDR3nt: TGTGCCAGCAGCTTAATTTTGGCGGCGGAGACCCAGTACTTC
CDR3aa: CASSLILAAETQYF

v_gene: TRBV4-3
j_gene: TRBJ1-1
abundance: NA
len: 17
d_gene: TRBD1
CDR3nt: TGCGCCAGCAGCCAGAAAGACCCCAGGACAGGGAACACTGAAGCTTTCTTT
CDR3aa: CASSQKDPRTGNTEAFF

v_gene: TRBV30
j_gene: TRBJ2-7
abundance: NA
len: 14
d_gene: TRBD2
CDR3nt: TGTGCCTGGAGTTCGATAGCGGGAGACTACGAGCAGTACTTC
CDR3aa: CAWSSIAGDYEQYF